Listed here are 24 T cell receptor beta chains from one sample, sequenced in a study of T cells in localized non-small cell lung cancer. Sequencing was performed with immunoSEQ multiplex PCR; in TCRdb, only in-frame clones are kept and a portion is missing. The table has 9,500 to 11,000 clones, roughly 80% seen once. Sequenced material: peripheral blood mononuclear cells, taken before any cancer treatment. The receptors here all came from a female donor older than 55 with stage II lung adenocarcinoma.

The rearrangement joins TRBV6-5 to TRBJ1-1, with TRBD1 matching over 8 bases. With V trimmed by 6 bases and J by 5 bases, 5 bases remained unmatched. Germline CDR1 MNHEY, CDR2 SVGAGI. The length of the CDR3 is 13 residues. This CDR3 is CASSLQGATEAFF. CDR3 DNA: TGTGCCAGCAGCCTCCAGGGGGCAACTGAAGCTTTCTTT.

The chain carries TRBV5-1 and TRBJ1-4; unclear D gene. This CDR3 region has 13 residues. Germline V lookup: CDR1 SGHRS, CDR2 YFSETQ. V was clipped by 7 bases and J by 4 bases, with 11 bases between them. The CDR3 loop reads CASRSNSNEKLFF. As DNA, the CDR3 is TGCGCCAGCCGCTCTAACAGTAATGAAAAACTGTTTTTT.

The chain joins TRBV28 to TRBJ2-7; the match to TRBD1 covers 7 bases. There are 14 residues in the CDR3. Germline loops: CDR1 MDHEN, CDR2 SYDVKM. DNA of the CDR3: TGTGCAGTTATGAGGGGCCACAGGGGAGACGAGCAGTACTTC. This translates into CAVMRGHRGDEQYF.

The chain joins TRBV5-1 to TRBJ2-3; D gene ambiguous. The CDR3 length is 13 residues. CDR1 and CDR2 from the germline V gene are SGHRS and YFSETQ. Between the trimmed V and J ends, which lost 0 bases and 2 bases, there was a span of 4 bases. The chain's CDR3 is CASSLGPTDTQYF. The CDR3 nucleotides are TGCGCCAGCAGCTTGGGGCCCACAGATACGCAGTATTTT.

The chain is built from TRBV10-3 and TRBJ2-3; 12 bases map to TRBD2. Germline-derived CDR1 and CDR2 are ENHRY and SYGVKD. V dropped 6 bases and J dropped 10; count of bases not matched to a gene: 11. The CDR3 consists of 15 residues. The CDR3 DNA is TGTGCCATCAGCATCGCTAGCGGGGGGGCCGAGCCGCAGTATTTT. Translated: CAISIASGGAEPQYF.

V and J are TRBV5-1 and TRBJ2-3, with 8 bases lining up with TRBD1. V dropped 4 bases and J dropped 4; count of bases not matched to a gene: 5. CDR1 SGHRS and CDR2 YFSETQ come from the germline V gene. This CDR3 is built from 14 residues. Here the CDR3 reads CASSTSGGSDTQYF. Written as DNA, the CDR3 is TGCGCCAGCAGCACATCAGGGGGCTCAGATACGCAGTATTTT.

CDR3 nucleotides: TGTGCCAGCTCACCAAGCAGGGGGTTCTACAATGAGCAGTTCTTC. As protein: CASSPSRGFYNEQFF. The chain recombines TRBV18 with TRBJ2-1; TRBD1 matches 7 bases. With 2 bases clipped from V and 3 bases from J, the junction kept 4 bases outside the gene matches. Germline CDR1 reads KGHSH; CDR2 reads LQKENI. The CDR3 has 15 amino acids. Full variable domain (missing parts from reference TRBV18 and TRBJ2-1): NAGVMQNPRHLVRRRGQEARLRCSPMKGHSHVYWYRQLPEEGLKFMVYLQKENIIDESGMPKERFSAEFPKEGPSILRIQQVVRGDSAAYFCASSPSRGFYNEQFFGPGTRLTVL.

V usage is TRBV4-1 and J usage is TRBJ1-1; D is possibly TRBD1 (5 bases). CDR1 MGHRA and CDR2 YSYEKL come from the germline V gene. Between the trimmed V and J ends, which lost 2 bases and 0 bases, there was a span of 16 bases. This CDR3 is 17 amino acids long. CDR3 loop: CASSQPRYRTMNTEAFF. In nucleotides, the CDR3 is TGCGCCAGCAGCCAACCCCGGTACAGGACTATGAACACTGAAGCTTTCTTT.

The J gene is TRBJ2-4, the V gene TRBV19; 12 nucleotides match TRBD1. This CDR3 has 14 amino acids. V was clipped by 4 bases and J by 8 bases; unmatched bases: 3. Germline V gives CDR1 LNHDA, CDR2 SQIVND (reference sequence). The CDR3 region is CASSRDRGLYIQYF. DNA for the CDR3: TGTGCCAGTAGTAGGGACAGGGGGCTTTACATTCAGTACTTC.

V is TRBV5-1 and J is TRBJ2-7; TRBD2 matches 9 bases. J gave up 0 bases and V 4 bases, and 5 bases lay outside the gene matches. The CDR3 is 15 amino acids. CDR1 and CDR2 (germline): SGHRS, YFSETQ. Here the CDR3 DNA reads TGCGCCAGCAGCGTGACTAGCGGCAGCTCCTACGAGCAGTACTTC. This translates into CASSVTSGSSYEQYF.

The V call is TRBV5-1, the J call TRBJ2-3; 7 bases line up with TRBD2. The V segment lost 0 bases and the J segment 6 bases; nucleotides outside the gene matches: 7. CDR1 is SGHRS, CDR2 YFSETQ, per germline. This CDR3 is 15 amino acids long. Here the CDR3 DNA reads TGCGCCAGCAGCTTGGAGGCGGGAGATTGGGATACGCAGTATTTT. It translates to CASSLEAGDWDTQYF.

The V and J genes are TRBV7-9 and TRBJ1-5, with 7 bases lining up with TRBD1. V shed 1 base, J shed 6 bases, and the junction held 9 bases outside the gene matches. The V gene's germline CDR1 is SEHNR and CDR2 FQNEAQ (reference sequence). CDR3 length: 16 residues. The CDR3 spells CASSLGDSPAPQPQHF. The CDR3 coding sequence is TGTGCCAGCAGCTTAGGGGACAGTCCGGCTCCTCAGCCCCAGCATTTT.

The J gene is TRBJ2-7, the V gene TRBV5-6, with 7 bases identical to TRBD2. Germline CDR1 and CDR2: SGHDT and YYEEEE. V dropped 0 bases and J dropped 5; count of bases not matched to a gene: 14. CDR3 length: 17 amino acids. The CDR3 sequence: CASSLALGREAGDEQYF. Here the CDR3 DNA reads TGTGCCAGCAGCTTGGCCTTGGGGAGGGAGGCCGGCGACGAGCAGTACTTC.

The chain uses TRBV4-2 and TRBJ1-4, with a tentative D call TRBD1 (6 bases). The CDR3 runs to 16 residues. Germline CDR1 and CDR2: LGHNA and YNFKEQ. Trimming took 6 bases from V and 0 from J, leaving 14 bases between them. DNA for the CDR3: TGTGCCAGCAGTCGGCTGGGGGCGGCAACTAATGAAAAACTGTTTTTT. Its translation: CASSRLGAATNEKLFF.

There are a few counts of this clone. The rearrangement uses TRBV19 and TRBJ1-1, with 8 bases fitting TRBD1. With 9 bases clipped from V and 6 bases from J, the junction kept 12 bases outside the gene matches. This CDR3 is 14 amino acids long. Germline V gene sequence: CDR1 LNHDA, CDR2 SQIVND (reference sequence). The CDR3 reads CASARTGQRAEAFF. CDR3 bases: TGTGCCAGCGCACGGACAGGGCAAAGGGCTGAAGCTTTCTTT. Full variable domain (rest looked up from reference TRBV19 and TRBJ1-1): DGGITQSPKYLFRKEGQNVTLSCEQNLNHDAMYWYRQDPGQGLRLIYYSQIVNDFQKGDIAEGYSVSREKKESFPLTVTSAQKNPTAFYLCASARTGQRAEAFFGQGTRLTVV.

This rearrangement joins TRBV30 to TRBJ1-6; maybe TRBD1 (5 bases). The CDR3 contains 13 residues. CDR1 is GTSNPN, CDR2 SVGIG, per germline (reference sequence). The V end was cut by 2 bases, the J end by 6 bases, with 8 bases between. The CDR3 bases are TGTGCCTGGAGTATCGACAGTAATTCACCCCTCCACTTT. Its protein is CAWSIDSNSPLHF.

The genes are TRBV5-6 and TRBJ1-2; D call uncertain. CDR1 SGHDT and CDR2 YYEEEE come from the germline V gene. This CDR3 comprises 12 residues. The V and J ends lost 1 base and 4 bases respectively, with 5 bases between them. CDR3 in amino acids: CASSLRSYGYTF. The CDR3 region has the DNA TGTGCCAGCAGCTTGCGTAGCTATGGCTACACCTTC. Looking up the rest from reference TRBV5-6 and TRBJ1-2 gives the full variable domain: DAGVTQSPTHLIKTRGQQVTLRCSPKSGHDTVSWYQQALGQGPQFIFQYYEEEERQRGNFPDRFSGHQFPNYSSELNVNALLLGDSALYLCASSLRSYGYTFGSGTRLTVV.

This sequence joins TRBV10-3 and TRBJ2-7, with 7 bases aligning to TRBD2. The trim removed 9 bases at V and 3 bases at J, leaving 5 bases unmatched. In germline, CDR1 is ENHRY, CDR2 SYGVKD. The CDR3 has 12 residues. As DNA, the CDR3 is TGTGCCATGGGGGAGGGATACTACGAGCAGTACTTC. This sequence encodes CAMGEGYYEQYF.

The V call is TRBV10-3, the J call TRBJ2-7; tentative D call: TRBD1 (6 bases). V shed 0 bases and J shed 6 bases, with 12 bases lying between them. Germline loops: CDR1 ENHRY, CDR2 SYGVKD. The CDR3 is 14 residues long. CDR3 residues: CAISESQDSAEQYF. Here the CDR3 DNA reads TGTGCCATCAGTGAGTCTCAGGACAGTGCCGAGCAGTACTTC.

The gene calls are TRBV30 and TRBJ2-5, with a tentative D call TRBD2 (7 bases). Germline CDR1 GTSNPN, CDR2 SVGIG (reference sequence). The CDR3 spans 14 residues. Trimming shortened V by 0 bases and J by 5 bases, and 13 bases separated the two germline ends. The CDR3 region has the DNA TGTGCCTGGAGTGTGTCCGGGGGGCGGGAGACCCAGTACTTC. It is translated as CAWSVSGGRETQYF.

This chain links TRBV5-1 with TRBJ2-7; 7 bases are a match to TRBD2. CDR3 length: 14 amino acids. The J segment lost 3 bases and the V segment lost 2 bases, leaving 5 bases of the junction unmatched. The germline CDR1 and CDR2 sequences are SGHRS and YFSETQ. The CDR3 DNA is TGCGCCAGCAGCTTTGGCGGGAGCATCTACGAGCAGTACTTC. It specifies CASSFGGSIYEQYF.

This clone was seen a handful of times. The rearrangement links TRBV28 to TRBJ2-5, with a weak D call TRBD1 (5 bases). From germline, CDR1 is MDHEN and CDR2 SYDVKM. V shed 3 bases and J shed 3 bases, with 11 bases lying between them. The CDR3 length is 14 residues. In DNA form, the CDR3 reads TGTGCCAGCAGTTTCTGGGCAGGGAAAGAGACCCAGTACTTC. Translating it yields CASSFWAGKETQYF. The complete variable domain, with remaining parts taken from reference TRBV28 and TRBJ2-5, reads DVKVTQSSRYLVKRTGEKVFLECVQDMDHENMFWYRQDPGLGLRLIYFSYDVKMKEKGDIPEGYSVSREKKERFSLILESASTNQTSMYLCASSFWAGKETQYFGPGTRLLVL.

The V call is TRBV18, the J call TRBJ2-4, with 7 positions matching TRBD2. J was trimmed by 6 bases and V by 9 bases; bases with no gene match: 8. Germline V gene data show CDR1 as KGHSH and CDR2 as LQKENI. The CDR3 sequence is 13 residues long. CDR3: CARSLGEGNIQYF. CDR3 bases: TGTGCCAGATCTCTAGGGGAGGGAAACATTCAGTACTTC.

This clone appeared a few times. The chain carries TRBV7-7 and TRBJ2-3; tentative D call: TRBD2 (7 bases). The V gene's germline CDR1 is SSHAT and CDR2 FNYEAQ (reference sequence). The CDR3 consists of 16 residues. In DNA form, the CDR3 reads TGTGCTAACAGGAGGGGGGGCGGTTTGGTCACAGATACGCAGTATTTT. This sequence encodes CANRRGGGLVTDTQYF. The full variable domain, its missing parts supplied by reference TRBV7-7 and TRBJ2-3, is GAGVSQSPRYKVTKRGQDVTLRCDPISSHATLYWYQQALGQGPEFLTYFNYEAQPDKSGLPSDRFSAERPEGSISTLTIQRTEQRDSAMYRCANRRGGGLVTDTQYFGPGTRLTVL.